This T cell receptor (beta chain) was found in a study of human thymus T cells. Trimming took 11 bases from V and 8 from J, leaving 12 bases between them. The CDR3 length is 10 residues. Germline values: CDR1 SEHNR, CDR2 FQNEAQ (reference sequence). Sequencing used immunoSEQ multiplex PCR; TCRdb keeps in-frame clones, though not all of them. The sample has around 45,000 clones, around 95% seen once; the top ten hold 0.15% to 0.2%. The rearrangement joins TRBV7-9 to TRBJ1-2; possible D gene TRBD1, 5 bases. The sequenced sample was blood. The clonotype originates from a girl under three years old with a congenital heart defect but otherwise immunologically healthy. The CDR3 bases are TGTGCCTTCCAGGGTGAGGGCTACACCTTC. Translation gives CAFQGEGYTF. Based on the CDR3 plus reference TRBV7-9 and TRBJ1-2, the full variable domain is DTGVSQNPRHKITKRGQNVTFRCDPISEHNRLYWYRQTLGQGPEFLTYFQNEAQLEKSRLLSDRFSAERPKGSFSTLEIQRTEQGDSAMYLCAFQGEGYTFGSGTRLTVV.